This T cell receptor beta chain derives from a study of cytomegalovirus exposure and HLA in healthy donors. Libraries were prepared by immunoSEQ multiplex PCR; TCRdb keeps only in-frame clonotypes and omits some of them. The sample carries 250,000 to 350,000 clones, over 75% recorded once. These donors were members of the approximately 120-subject validation cohort, a group separate from the approximately 700-subject first cohort. V lost 8 bases, J lost 2 bases, and 11 bases stayed unmatched. From germline, CDR1 is MDHEN and CDR2 SYDVKM. The length of the CDR3 is 17 residues. The sequencing input was PBMCs. The gene calls are TRBV28 and TRBJ1-5; 11 bases match TRBD1. The sequence derives from a woman between 18 and 29 years old in good health and CMV-seronegative. CDR3 amino acids: CASGQGALASGNQPQHF. For the CDR3, the DNA is TGTGCCAGCGGACAGGGGGCCCTAGCATCGGGCAATCAGCCCCAGCATTTT.